The 32 T cell receptor beta chains listed next were all sequenced from one sample in a study of blood T cell repertoires in COVID-19. Method: immunoSEQ multiplex PCR; TCRdb's copy keeps in-frame clones and lacks some. The profile shows 200,000 to 250,000 clones, 87% of them singletons. Sequenced material: PBMCs or T cells enriched from blood (not recorded which). The receptor source for this set is a man under 40 who had recovered from COVID-19.

The V gene is TRBV6-1, the J gene TRBJ2-7; possibly TRBD2 for D (6 bases). The V gene lost 3 bases and the J gene lost 3 bases, with 12 bases spanning the gap. CDR1 and CDR2 (germline): MNHNS, SASEGT. This CDR3 spans 14 amino acids. CDR3: CASSDFGGSYEQYF. The DNA for the CDR3 is TGTGCCAGCAGTGATTTCGGGGGTAGCTACGAGCAGTACTTC.

The chain uses TRBV30 and TRBJ1-5; 10 bases map to TRBD1. V was clipped by 2 bases and J by 9 bases; unmatched bases: 13. The CDR3 is made up of 16 amino acids. The germline CDR1 and CDR2 sequences are GTSNPN and SVGIG (reference sequence). CDR3 coding DNA: TGTGCCTGGAGTATCTCGGGACAGGGGAACTTGTGGCCCCAGCATTTT. This sequence encodes CAWSISGQGNLWPQHF.

A remark on this clone: Mismatch with germline at one junction end may stem from a read error. The chain combines TRBV9 with TRBJ1-4; TRBD1 matches 9 bases. Germline-derived CDR1 and CDR2 are SGDLS and YYNGEE. This CDR3 is built from 13 residues. CDR3 nucleotide sequence: TGTGCCAGCAGCGAAAGGACAGGGGAAAAATTGTTTTTT. This sequence encodes CASSERTGEKLFF.

The CDR3 DNA is TGTGCCAGCAGGCAGTACTATGGCTACACCTTC. Its protein is CASRQYYGYTF. The gene calls are TRBV28 and TRBJ1-2; no firm D call. This CDR3 has 11 residues. The V end was cut by 6 bases, the J end by 3 bases, with 5 bases between. Germline V gene data show CDR1 as MDHEN and CDR2 as SYDVKM.

This clone was counted a few times. The gene calls are TRBV3-1 (or the pseudogene TRBV3-2) and TRBJ1-2; 9 nucleotides align to TRBD1. J lost 4 bases, V lost 4 bases, and 4 bases had no gene match. The length of the CDR3 is 14 residues. Per germline, CDR1 LGHDT and CDR2 YNNKEL (reference sequence). This CDR3 reads CASSLGQGIYGYTF. DNA of the CDR3: TGTGCCAGCAGCCTCGGACAGGGGATCTATGGCTACACCTTC.

The V and J genes are TRBV20-1 and TRBJ2-1, with TRBD2 matching 9 bases. Germline-derived CDR1 and CDR2 are DFQATT and SNEGSKA (reference sequence). The CDR3 loop spans 18 amino acids. Trimming took 3 bases from V and 0 from J; bases not matched to a gene: 12. In DNA form, the CDR3 reads TGCAGTGCTAGTCTTCGCGGGAGGGTTACCGACTCCTACAATGAGCAGTTCTTC. Translation: CSASLRGRVTDSYNEQFF.

This chain connects TRBV28 to TRBJ2-3; 7 positions agree with TRBD1. The trim removed 4 bases at V and 1 base at J, leaving 2 bases unmatched. Per germline, CDR1 MDHEN and CDR2 SYDVKM. The CDR3 consists of 14 residues. In nucleotides, the CDR3 is TGTGCCAGCAGTTCCGGACAGGGCACAGATACGCAGTATTTT. Protein sequence: CASSSGQGTDTQYF.

The CDR3 sequence is CASSLGTEYEQYF. The CDR3 bases are TGTGCCAGCAGTTTAGGGACAGAATACGAGCAGTACTTC. The V gene is TRBV27, the J gene TRBJ2-7; TRBD1 matches 7 bases. The CDR3 extends over 13 amino acids. Trimming at V came to 2 bases and at J to 4 bases, leaving 2 bases not matched to a gene. Germline lookup yields CDR1 MNHEY and CDR2 SMNVEV (reference sequence).

The gene calls are TRBV5-5 and TRBJ1-1; tentative D call: TRBD1 (5 bases). The CDR3 contains 16 residues. The germline CDR1 and CDR2 sequences are SGHKS and YYEKEE (reference sequence). Trimming pared 6 bases from V and 0 bases from J, leaving 18 bases between. The CDR3 sequence: CASMGAGRGMNTEAFF. CDR3 sequence (DNA): TGTGCCAGCATGGGTGCAGGGAGGGGAATGAACACTGAAGCTTTCTTT.

This clone was seen only once. Here the CDR3 reads CASSPQGLYRNGYTF. In nucleotides, the CDR3 is TGTGCCAGCAGTCCACAGGGGTTATACCGTAATGGCTACACCTTC. The rearrangement uses TRBV27 and TRBJ1-2; 7 nucleotides line up with TRBD1. J lost 6 bases, V lost 5 bases, and 12 bases had no gene match. The CDR3 totals 15 residues. Germline V gene lookup returns CDR1 MNHEY and CDR2 SMNVEV (reference sequence).

This chain connects TRBV6-5 to TRBJ2-3, with D possibly matching TRBD2 (5 bases). Trimming shortened V by 4 bases and J by 5 bases, and 10 bases separated the two germline ends. Germline loops: CDR1 MNHEY, CDR2 SVGAGI. CDR3 length equals 13 residues. Written as DNA, the CDR3 is TGTGCCAGCAGTTTTAGGGAGCGAGATACGCAGTATTTT. Amino acid sequence: CASSFRERDTQYF.

The rearrangement uses TRBV5-6 and TRBJ1-1; no clear D gene. Trimming stripped 0 bases from V and 1 base from J, with 7 bases between. Germline values: CDR1 SGHDT, CDR2 YYEEEE. CDR3 length: 14 residues. The CDR3 is CASSLVGGNTEAFF. The CDR3 DNA follows: TGTGCCAGCAGCTTGGTCGGAGGGAACACTGAAGCTTTCTTT.

The chain uses TRBV30 and TRBJ2-7; tentative D call: TRBD1 (6 bases). The CDR3 is made up of 12 amino acids. The germline gives CDR1 GTSNPN, CDR2 SVGIG (reference sequence). V was pared by 5 bases and J by 7 bases, with 15 bases between. CDR3 in amino acids: CAWGQFSLEQYF. The CDR3 nucleotides are TGTGCCTGGGGACAGTTCTCGTTGGAGCAGTACTTC. Full variable domain (missing parts from reference TRBV30 and TRBJ2-7): SQTIHQWPATLVQPVGSPLSLECTVEGTSNPNLYWYRQAAGRGLQLLFYSVGIGQISSEVPQNLSASRPQDRQFILSSKKLLLSDSGFYLCAWGQFSLEQYFGPGTRLTVT.

This clone has only one observation. The chain couples TRBV2 to TRBJ1-5, with D hard to call. V lost 3 bases and J lost 10, with 13 bases in between. Germline values: CDR1 SNHLY, CDR2 FYNNEI. The CDR3 extends over 13 amino acids. The CDR3 DNA is TGTGCCAGCAGTGAGGGTCAGAACAGCCCCCAGCATTTT. It yields the protein CASSEGQNSPQHF.

This sequence joins TRBV27 and TRBJ2-2; 9 bases match TRBD1. J gave up 7 bases and V 6 bases, and 12 bases lay outside the gene matches. Germline V lookup: CDR1 MNHEY, CDR2 SMNVEV (reference sequence). The length of the CDR3 is 16 residues. The CDR3: CASRFEPGQGNGELFF. CDR3 bases: TGTGCCAGCAGATTCGAACCGGGACAGGGAAACGGGGAGCTGTTTTTT.

This clone was recorded only once. The chain carries TRBV12-3 or TRBV12-4 and TRBJ1-1; tentatively, D is TRBD1 (5 bases). The CDR3 runs 12 residues. The V end lost 6 bases, the J end lost 0 bases, and 5 bases lay between the germline ends. The CDR3 loop reads CASSRVNTEAFF. The CDR3 nucleotides are TGTGCCAGCAGCAGGGTGAACACTGAAGCTTTCTTT.

This clone showed up just once. V usage is TRBV19 and J usage is TRBJ1-1; D is uncertain. V was cut by 3 bases and J by 6 bases, with 14 bases left in between. The V gene's germline CDR1 is LNHDA and CDR2 SQIVND (reference sequence). The CDR3 runs 14 residues. CDR3 DNA: TGTGCCAGTAGTATTTCACCGGGGAATGCTGAAGCTTTCTTT. It specifies CASSISPGNAEAFF.

The chain couples TRBV10-3 to TRBJ2-7, with 8 bases fitting TRBD1. CDR3 length equals 13 residues. V lost 4 bases and J lost 5; bases outside the gene matches: 4. Germline V gene sequence: CDR1 ENHRY, CDR2 SYGVKD. DNA of the CDR3: TGTGCCATCAGTGTCAGGACAGGGAACGAGCAGTACTTC. Translated, it gives CAISVRTGNEQYF.

The chain uses TRBV7-2 and TRBJ2-7; possibly TRBD2 for D (5 bases). The CDR3 loop spans 14 amino acids. Per the germline V gene, CDR1 is SGHTA and CDR2 is FQGNSA. Trimming stripped 3 bases from V and 3 bases from J, with 12 bases between. The CDR3 DNA is TGTGCCAGCAGCTTGTTTCTAGCCGGCTACGAGCAGTACTTC. Translation gives CASSLFLAGYEQYF.

V gene TRBV28 combines with J gene TRBJ2-7, with TRBD1 matching over 7 bases. Germline V CDR1 and CDR2: MDHEN, SYDVKM. V shed 5 bases, J shed 4 bases, and the junction held 14 bases outside the gene matches. This CDR3 comprises 16 residues. The CDR3 DNA reads as TGTGCCAGCAGTCCCATGCCCTTGACAGGGAAGTACGAGCAGTACTTC. Translating gives CASSPMPLTGKYEQYF.

V and J are TRBV10-3 and TRBJ2-3; D is ambiguous. V dropped 0 bases and J dropped 4 bases, with 5 bases sitting between them. The CDR3 spans 13 residues. Germline V lookup: CDR1 ENHRY, CDR2 SYGVKD. The CDR3 DNA follows: TGTGCCATCAGTGAGTCTCCATCAGATACGCAGTATTTT. Translated, it gives CAISESPSDTQYF.

The rearrangement uses TRBV9 and TRBJ2-7; the match to TRBD1 covers 7 bases. The ends lost 0 bases at V and 5 bases at J; junction bases unmatched: 11. The CDR3 runs to 16 residues. Germline assignment: CDR1 SGDLS and CDR2 YYNGEE. The CDR3 protein is CASSVGLRQGVHEQYF. The DNA for the CDR3 is TGTGCCAGCAGCGTAGGCTTGAGACAGGGAGTACACGAGCAGTACTTC.

The CDR3 sequence: CASSLGLYNEQFF. DNA for the CDR3: TGTGCCAGCAGCTTAGGACTGTACAATGAGCAGTTCTTC. The V and J genes are TRBV7-2 and TRBJ2-1; D is undetermined. This CDR3 is 13 amino acids long. CDR1 and CDR2 from the germline V gene are SGHTA and FQGNSA. The V end was cut by 1 base, the J end by 4 bases, with 5 bases between.

The chain recombines TRBV6-5 with TRBJ1-1; a weak D match, TRBD1 (6 bases). The CDR3 is 14 amino acids. V was clipped by 7 bases and J by 1 base, with 13 bases between them. Germline V lookup: CDR1 MNHEY, CDR2 SVGAGI. CDR3 DNA: TGTGCCAGCACTCCGGGACACAGGAACACTGAAGCTTTCTTT. The encoded protein is CASTPGHRNTEAFF.

The sample holds one count of this clone. This sequence joins TRBV2 and TRBJ1-2; unclear D gene. Trimming removed 3 bases at V and 2 bases at J, with 7 bases between. The CDR3 totals 13 residues. Germline values: CDR1 SNHLY, CDR2 FYNNEI. CDR3 region: CASSEGRNYGYTF. CDR3 DNA: TGTGCCAGCAGTGAGGGGAGGAACTATGGCTACACCTTC.

The chain recombines TRBV18 with TRBJ1-5, with TRBD1 matching over 7 bases. V gave up 4 bases and J gave up 12 bases; unmatched junction bases: 6. Germline loops: CDR1 KGHSH, CDR2 LQKENI. The length of the CDR3 is 12 residues. CDR3 region: CASSLSDRVQHF. The CDR3 region has the DNA TGTGCCAGCTCACTGAGCGACAGGGTCCAGCATTTT.

The V gene is TRBV7-9, the J gene TRBJ1-6; D perhaps matches TRBD1 (6 bases). The ends were cut back, 1 base at V and 10 bases at J, with 8 bases in the middle. Germline CDR1 reads SEHNR; CDR2 reads FQNEAQ (reference sequence). The CDR3 covers 13 residues. CDR3 sequence reads: CASSLERGSPLHF. Written as DNA, the CDR3 is TGTGCCAGCAGCTTAGAGAGGGGGTCACCCCTCCACTTT.

This rearrangement joins TRBV5-1 to TRBJ1-2, with TRBD1 matching 7 bases. Germline CDR1 reads SGHRS; CDR2 reads YFSETQ. This CDR3 is built from 12 residues. Trimming at V came to 7 bases and at J to 1 base, leaving 1 base not matched to a gene. CDR3: CASRQGNYGYTF. CDR3 coding DNA: TGCGCCAGCCGACAGGGTAACTATGGCTACACCTTC.

V is TRBV2 and J is TRBJ1-1; D not certain. The CDR3 contains 11 residues. The germline gives CDR1 SNHLY, CDR2 FYNNEI. V lost 7 bases and J 6 bases, leaving 9 bases between the germline ends. CDR3 protein: CASNGRPEAFF. CDR3 sequence (DNA): TGTGCCAGCAATGGGAGGCCTGAAGCTTTCTTT.

The chain has TRBV3-1 (or the pseudogene TRBV3-2) and TRBJ1-3; a weak D match, TRBD1 (6 bases). Germline V gene data show CDR1 as LGHDT and CDR2 as YNNKEL (reference sequence). CDR3 size: 15 residues. Trimming shortened V by 5 bases and J by 0 bases, and 11 bases separated the two germline ends. The CDR3 bases are TGTGCCAGCAGCTACGGGACACCCTCTGGAAACACCATATATTTT. Translated, it gives CASSYGTPSGNTIYF.

The CDR3 DNA reads as TGTGCCAGCAGCCAACAGGGCCAGCCCCAGCATTTT. Translation gives CASSQQGQPQHF. V gene TRBV3-1 (or the pseudogene TRBV3-2) combines with J gene TRBJ1-5, with D possibly matching TRBD1 (5 bases). Germline loops: CDR1 LGHDT, CDR2 YNNKEL (reference sequence). With 2 bases removed from V and 7 bases from J, the gap between germline ends came to 6 bases. The CDR3 has 12 amino acids.

The J gene is TRBJ2-1, the V gene TRBV11-2; D gene ambiguous. Trimming cost V 5 bases and J 9 bases, with 20 bases left between them. This CDR3 comprises 15 residues. Germline lookup yields CDR1 SGHAT and CDR2 FQNNGV. The CDR3, as DNA: TGTGCCAGCAGCCCCAACCACGGGTCTGCGTTTGAGCAGTTCTTC. It translates to CASSPNHGSAFEQFF.